Shown below are 23 T cell receptor beta chains from a single sample sequenced in a study of T cell responses to AZD1222 COVID-19 vaccine. Clones were read by immunoSEQ multiplex PCR, and TCRdb kept only the in-frame ones, dropping some. The table includes approximately 130,000 clones, roughly 90% detected once. The sample was peripheral blood, taken 28 days after the second AZD1222 dose. These TCRs come from an adult who received the AZD1222 COVID-19 vaccine.

This chain connects TRBV28 to TRBJ2-7; 9 nucleotides match TRBD1. This CDR3 comprises 16 residues. The trim removed 7 bases at V and 2 bases at J, leaving 12 bases unmatched. Looked up from germline, CDR1 is MDHEN and CDR2 is SYDVKM. The CDR3 coding sequence is TGTGCCAGCACCACGACCGGGACAGGGCGAACCTACGAGCAGTACTTC. Its translation is CASTTTGTGRTYEQYF.

The genes are TRBV11-3 and TRBJ1-1; no firm D call. The CDR3 runs to 15 residues. The V gene's germline CDR1 is SGHNT and CDR2 YENEEA. Trimming pared 3 bases from V and 2 bases from J, leaving 13 bases between. CDR3 nucleotides: TGTGCCAGCAGCTTCAAATCGGGGAGTAACACTGAAGCTTTCTTT. It translates to CASSFKSGSNTEAFF. Drawing the rest from reference TRBV11-3 and TRBJ1-1, the complete variable domain is EAGVVQSPRYKIIEKKQPVAFWCNPISGHNTLYWYLQNLGQGPELLIRYENEEAVDDSQLPKDRFSAERLKGVDSTLKIQPAELGDSAVYLCASSFKSGSNTEAFFGQGTRLTVV.

V and J are TRBV19 and TRBJ1-2, with D hard to call. Germline V CDR1 and CDR2: LNHDA, SQIVND (reference sequence). This CDR3 spans 16 amino acids. Trimming left V 3 bases short and J 0 bases short, with 14 bases between. The CDR3 reads CASSIGSVKANYGYTF. CDR3 coding DNA: TGTGCCAGTAGTATCGGCTCGGTAAAAGCTAACTATGGCTACACCTTC. Together with reference TRBV19 and TRBJ1-2, the CDR3 gives the full variable domain: DGGITQSPKYLFRKEGQNVTLSCEQNLNHDAMYWYRQDPGQGLRLIYYSQIVNDFQKGDIAEGYSVSREKKESFPLTVTSAQKNPTAFYLCASSIGSVKANYGYTFGSGTRLTVV.

The chain carries TRBV6-5 and TRBJ2-3; D not certain. The V gene lost 4 bases and the J gene lost 2 bases, with 10 bases spanning the gap. Germline assignment: CDR1 MNHEY and CDR2 SVGAGI. CDR3 length: 14 residues. CDR3 protein: CASSLSTFTDTQYF. CDR3 coding DNA: TGTGCCAGCAGTTTAAGTACATTCACAGATACGCAGTATTTT.

The rearrangement uses TRBV5-1 and TRBJ2-7, with 11 bases fitting TRBD2. This CDR3 is built from 15 residues. The V gene's germline CDR1 is SGHRS and CDR2 YFSETQ. The ends lost 0 bases at V and 10 bases at J; junction bases unmatched: 9. The CDR3 spells CASSLGGLAGGGQYF. DNA of the CDR3: TGCGCCAGCAGCTTGGGGGGGCTAGCGGGAGGAGGACAGTACTTC.

The chain recombines TRBV5-1 with TRBJ2-2; 7 nucleotides match TRBD1. The germline CDR1 and CDR2 sequences are SGHRS and YFSETQ. The V and J ends lost 0 bases and 4 bases, in that order; junction bases with no gene match: 6. The CDR3 is 16 residues long. In DNA, the CDR3 is TGCGCCAGCAGCTTGGGAGGGGGCGAGGGCACCGGGGAGCTGTTTTTT. Translated: CASSLGGGEGTGELFF. The full variable domain, with the rest looked up from reference TRBV5-1 and TRBJ2-2, is KAGVTQTPRYLIKTRGQQVTLSCSPISGHRSVSWYQQTPGQGLQFLFEYFSETQRNKGNFPGRFSGRQFSNSRSEMNVSTLELGDSALYLCASSLGGGEGTGELFFGEGSRLTVL.

The V call is TRBV2, the J call TRBJ1-2; 8 bases are shared with TRBD1. This CDR3 is built from 15 residues. Germline CDR1 reads SNHLY; CDR2 reads FYNNEI. The trim removed 7 bases at V and 4 bases at J, leaving 11 bases unmatched. The CDR3 reads CASTNSGQASYGYTF. The CDR3 DNA follows: TGTGCCAGCACCAATTCGGGACAGGCAAGCTATGGCTACACCTTC.

This chain connects TRBV20-1 to TRBJ1-6; D gene uncertain. Germline assignment: CDR1 DFQATT and CDR2 SNEGSKA (reference sequence). V was cut by 3 bases and J by 7 bases, with 7 bases left in between. This CDR3 has 12 residues. Here the CDR3 DNA reads TGCAGTGCTAGTCCGGGGAATTCACCCCTCCACTTT. Amino acid sequence: CSASPGNSPLHF.

The rearrangement links TRBV6-6 to TRBJ2-1; D gene unclear. V lost 7 bases and J lost 2, with 12 bases in between. The CDR3 covers 14 residues. In germline, CDR1 is MNHNY, CDR2 SVGAGI (reference sequence). For the CDR3, the DNA is TGTGCCAGCATGAGAGCTTTCGCCTACAATGAGCAGTTCTTC. This gives the protein CASMRAFAYNEQFF.

The rearrangement links TRBV11-2 to TRBJ2-2; D is possibly TRBD1 or TRBD2 (5 bases each). This CDR3 is 13 amino acids long. The V gene lost 1 base and the J gene lost 7 bases, with 7 bases spanning the gap. Per germline, CDR1 SGHAT and CDR2 FQNNGV. CDR3 protein: CASSLGGDGELFF. The DNA for the CDR3 is TGTGCCAGCAGCTTAGGAGGGGACGGGGAGCTGTTTTTT.

The chain links TRBV18 to TRBJ1-5; the D is unclear. This CDR3 is built from 13 residues. The germline CDR1 and CDR2 sequences are KGHSH and LQKENI. The V end was cut by 1 base, the J end by 8 bases, with 9 bases between. CDR3 residues: CASSPQAAEPQHF. CDR3 sequence (DNA): TGTGCCAGCTCACCACAAGCCGCCGAGCCCCAGCATTTT.

This rearrangement joins TRBV5-1 to TRBJ2-5; 8 bases fit TRBD2. This CDR3 has 13 residues. Per the germline V gene, CDR1 is SGHRS and CDR2 is YFSETQ. Trimming at V came to 6 bases and at J to 5 bases, leaving 6 bases not matched to a gene. Here the CDR3 DNA reads TGCGCCAGCAAGGCTAGCGGGCTGGAGACCCAGTACTTC. Protein: CASKASGLETQYF.

This chain links TRBV5-6 with TRBJ1-3; perhaps TRBD1 as D (5 bases). V was trimmed by 0 bases and J by 7 bases, leaving 8 bases between them. The CDR3 length is 13 residues. Germline V CDR1 and CDR2: SGHDT, YYEEEE. The CDR3 DNA reads TGTGCCAGCAGCTTGGGGGGGTTGAACACCATATATTTT. Its protein product is CASSLGGLNTIYF.

V is TRBV27 and J is TRBJ2-4, with D perhaps matching TRBD1 (6 bases). The germline CDR1 and CDR2 sequences are MNHEY and SMNVEV (reference sequence). This CDR3 is built from 15 residues. V shed 2 bases and J shed 0 bases, with 8 bases lying between them. The CDR3 DNA reads TGTGCCAGCAGTTTAAAGGGGGAAGCCAAAAACATTCAGTACTTC. Its protein product is CASSLKGEAKNIQYF.

This sequence joins TRBV6-5 and TRBJ2-2; 9 positions match TRBD2. CDR1 is MNHEY and CDR2 is SVGAGI in the germline V gene. Trimming cost V 0 bases and J 4 bases; bases outside gene matches: 3. This CDR3 has 16 residues. The CDR3 bases are TGTGCCAGCAGTTACTCCGGGACTAGCATCACCGGGGAGCTGTTTTTT. Translated, it gives CASSYSGTSITGELFF.

The chain combines TRBV19 with TRBJ1-1, with D perhaps matching TRBD1 (5 bases). Trimming stripped 2 bases from V and 10 bases from J, with 11 bases between. CDR3 size: 12 residues. Germline V CDR1 and CDR2: LNHDA, SQIVND (reference sequence). CDR3 in DNA: TGTGCCAGTAGTATACAGGGCGGGGGAGCTTTCTTT. This translates into CASSIQGGGAFF. The entire variable domain, with the rest obtained from reference TRBV19 and TRBJ1-1, is as follows: DGGITQSPKYLFRKEGQNVTLSCEQNLNHDAMYWYRQDPGQGLRLIYYSQIVNDFQKGDIAEGYSVSREKKESFPLTVTSAQKNPTAFYLCASSIQGGGAFFGQGTRLTVV.

CDR3 bases: TGTGCCAGTAGTATTGCCCAGCCACCGCTCGGTGGCTACACCTTC. This translates into CASSIAQPPLGGYTF. This chain joins TRBV19 and TRBJ1-2; D not certain. V gave up 3 bases and J gave up 7 bases, with 18 bases separating them. CDR1 is LNHDA and CDR2 is SQIVND in the germline V gene (reference sequence). The CDR3 is 15 residues long.

The V and J genes are TRBV7-2 and TRBJ2-1, with 9 bases aligning to TRBD2. Per the germline V gene, CDR1 is SGHTA and CDR2 is FQGNSA. The CDR3 contains 16 residues. J was trimmed by 2 bases and V by 3 bases; bases with no gene match: 5. The CDR3 nucleotides read TGTGCCAGCAGCTTGGTTAGCGGGAGCACCTACAATGAGCAGTTCTTC. It specifies CASSLVSGSTYNEQFF.

This chain connects TRBV19 to TRBJ2-1; the D gene is possibly TRBD1 (6 bases). The V end lost 1 base, the J end lost 10 bases, and 11 bases lay between the germline ends. The germline gives CDR1 LNHDA, CDR2 SQIVND (reference sequence). The CDR3 covers 13 residues. The CDR3: CASSIATGWEQFF. DNA for the CDR3: TGTGCCAGTAGTATAGCCACAGGGTGGGAGCAGTTCTTC.

V gene TRBV6-5 combines with J gene TRBJ1-4; D might be TRBD1 (6 bases). The CDR3 runs 13 residues. CDR1 is MNHEY, CDR2 SVGAGI, per germline. Trimming took 6 bases from V and 10 from J, leaving 15 bases between them. This CDR3 reads CASRGHERVKLFF. CDR3 bases: TGTGCCAGCAGGGGACACGAAAGGGTAAAACTGTTTTTT.

V is TRBV27 and J is TRBJ2-7; 12 nucleotides agree with TRBD2. Germline-derived CDR1 and CDR2 are MNHEY and SMNVEV (reference sequence). The CDR3 runs 15 residues. J gave up 5 bases and V 6 bases, and 8 bases lay outside the gene matches. The CDR3 sequence is CASRAGLAGWDEQYF. DNA for the CDR3: TGTGCCAGCAGGGCAGGACTAGCGGGGTGGGACGAGCAGTACTTC.

The rearrangement joins TRBV2 to TRBJ1-2; tentatively, D is TRBD1 (5 bases). Germline lookup yields CDR1 SNHLY and CDR2 FYNNEI. The CDR3 totals 14 residues. V was clipped by 7 bases and J by 0 bases, with 12 bases between them. The CDR3 loop reads CASKGETTNYGYTF. In nucleotides, the CDR3 is TGTGCCAGCAAAGGGGAGACAACTAACTATGGCTACACCTTC.

The chain employs TRBV5-1 and TRBJ2-2; D is undetermined. Germline-derived CDR1 and CDR2 are SGHRS and YFSETQ. Trimming removed 2 bases at V and 4 bases at J, with 3 bases between. This CDR3 is built from 12 residues. CDR3 protein: CASSFSTGELFF. The CDR3 coding sequence is TGCGCCAGCAGCTTTTCCACCGGGGAGCTGTTTTTT.